Shown below are 19 T cell receptor beta chains from a single sample sequenced in a study of T cell changes during pregnancy in multiple sclerosis. Produced via immunoSEQ multiplex PCR; TCRdb's table is partial and in-frame only. Here the sample spans about 83,000 clones, 91% being singletons. The specimen was PBMCs, collected in the first trimester of pregnancy. Receptors were obtained from a female donor in good health, serving as a control in a pregnancy study. Some clones in this sample may be carry-over from other donors' samples.

This chain connects TRBV6-6 to TRBJ1-1; D is possibly TRBD1 (5 bases). CDR1 is MNHNY, CDR2 SVGAGI, per germline (reference sequence). The CDR3 loop spans 15 amino acids. Trimming shortened V by 5 bases and J by 0 bases, and 13 bases separated the two germline ends. DNA for the CDR3: TGTGCCAGCAGTCACCCGACAGAGCTGAACACTGAAGCTTTCTTT. It specifies CASSHPTELNTEAFF.

Written as DNA, the CDR3 is TGTGCCAGCAGCGGGGCTGGGGGGACCGCAGATACGCAGTATTTT. Protein sequence: CASSGAGGTADTQYF. V usage is TRBV9 and J usage is TRBJ2-3; TRBD2 is a possible D gene (6 bases). The germline V gene has CDR1 SGDLS and CDR2 YYNGEE. The CDR3 consists of 15 residues. The germline V and J ends were trimmed by 3 bases and 4 bases, with 15 bases remaining between them.

The genes are TRBV6-5 and TRBJ2-1; D is perhaps TRBD2 (6 bases). The CDR3 is 16 residues long. Trimming removed 3 bases at V and 3 bases at J, with 15 bases between. Germline lookup yields CDR1 MNHEY and CDR2 SVGAGI. CDR3 DNA: TGTGCCAGCAGTTATTTTTCTAGCGCCGACTACAATGAGCAGTTCTTC. It codes for CASSYFSSADYNEQFF.

J is TRBJ2-3 and V is TRBV29-1; tentative D call: TRBD2 (6 bases). V was clipped by 8 bases and J by 4 bases, with 19 bases between them. Germline CDR1 reads SQVTM; CDR2 reads ANQGSEA. The CDR3 sequence is 14 residues long. In nucleotides, the CDR3 is TGCAGCTCAGAGGGGACTCCAAGTTCAGATACGCAGTATTTT. Protein: CSSEGTPSSDTQYF.

This chain connects TRBV27 to TRBJ1-6; TRBD1 matches 7 bases. Germline V gene lookup returns CDR1 MNHEY and CDR2 SMNVEV (reference sequence). The CDR3 has 15 amino acids. Trimming removed 5 bases from V and 2 bases from J; junction bases left unmatched: 3. The chain's CDR3 is CASSVGQTYNSPLHF. The CDR3 bases are TGTGCCAGCAGTGTGGGACAGACCTATAATTCACCCCTCCACTTT.

The chain uses TRBV5-1 and TRBJ2-5, with a weak D call TRBD1 (5 bases). The CDR3 is made up of 13 amino acids. Germline CDR1 is SGHRS and CDR2 is YFSETQ. V lost 4 bases and J 3 bases, leaving 10 bases between the germline ends. CDR3 bases: TGCGCCAGCAGCGATGGACAAGAAGAGACCCAGTACTTC. Its translation is CASSDGQEETQYF.

V is TRBV6-5 and J is TRBJ1-1, with 8 nucleotides matching TRBD1. J lost 2 bases, V lost 8 bases, and 7 bases had no gene match. The CDR3 runs to 14 residues. The germline gives CDR1 MNHEY, CDR2 SVGAGI. The CDR3 sequence is CASSRGQGNTEAFF. As DNA, the CDR3 is TGTGCCAGCTCGCGAGGACAGGGTAACACTGAAGCTTTCTTT.

The V and J genes are TRBV7-9 and TRBJ1-2; D may be TRBD1 (6 bases). The CDR3 loop spans 13 amino acids. Germline CDR1 and CDR2: SEHNR and FQNEAQ (reference sequence). Trimming shortened V by 4 bases and J by 4 bases, and 10 bases separated the two germline ends. The CDR3 spells CASSSLDSYGYTF. The DNA for the CDR3 is TGTGCCAGCAGCTCGCTGGACAGCTATGGCTACACCTTC.

The J gene is TRBJ1-5, the V gene TRBV5-1; D is unresolved. V lost 0 bases to trimming and J lost 3 bases, with 10 bases between them. This CDR3 has 15 amino acids. Germline assignment: CDR1 SGHRS and CDR2 YFSETQ. DNA for the CDR3: TGCGCCAGCAGCTTGGTCGGCGGATCCAATCAGCCCCAGCATTTT. Translating gives CASSLVGGSNQPQHF.

This chain joins TRBV6-1 and TRBJ1-5; unclear D gene. V lost 1 base to trimming and J lost 2 bases, with 12 bases between them. CDR1 is MNHNS and CDR2 is SASEGT in the germline V gene. The CDR3 is 16 amino acids. In nucleotides, the CDR3 is TGTGCCAGCAGTGAAGTCACGGGAATCGGCAATCAGCCCCAGCATTTT. Protein: CASSEVTGIGNQPQHF.

This chain connects TRBV28 to TRBJ2-5; 11 nucleotides line up with TRBD2. Germline V gene data show CDR1 as MDHEN and CDR2 as SYDVKM. V lost 10 bases to trimming and J lost 1 base; unmatched junction nucleotides: 5. The CDR3 is 14 residues long. The CDR3 here is CAITSGGIQETQYF. CDR3 coding DNA: TGTGCCATCACTAGCGGGGGAATCCAAGAGACCCAGTACTTC.

The chain uses TRBV11-3 and TRBJ2-7; 8 bases agree with TRBD2. Germline values: CDR1 SGHNT, CDR2 YENEEA. J lost 4 bases, V lost 5 bases, and 7 bases had no gene match. The CDR3 contains 14 residues. The CDR3 DNA follows: TGTGCCAGCAGCCCAGGACTAGCATCTTACGAGCAGTACTTC. Residues: CASSPGLASYEQYF.

The CDR3, as DNA: TGTGCCAGTAGTAAAATGGCGGGAGGGTACAATGAGCAGTTCTTC. Residues: CASSKMAGGYNEQFF. The V gene is TRBV19, the J gene TRBJ2-1, with 9 positions matching TRBD2. CDR1 LNHDA and CDR2 SQIVND come from the germline V gene (reference sequence). The CDR3 consists of 15 residues. V lost 4 bases, J lost 4 bases, and 5 bases stayed unmatched.

J is TRBJ1-4 and V is TRBV2; 8 bases fit TRBD1. CDR1 is SNHLY, CDR2 FYNNEI, per germline. The CDR3 contains 14 residues. V dropped 3 bases and J dropped 8; count of bases not matched to a gene: 5. The DNA for the CDR3 is TGTGCCAGCAGTGACGGACAGGGAGGGGAAAAACTGTTTTTT. Translation gives CASSDGQGGEKLFF.

As to this clone: The identical CDR3 is also encoded by other nucleotide sequences in the sample. The chain recombines TRBV7-9 with TRBJ1-2, with D possibly being TRBD1 (5 bases). CDR1 SEHNR and CDR2 FQNEAQ come from the germline V gene (reference sequence). V was pared by 5 bases and J by 3 bases, with 16 bases between. CDR3 size: 15 residues. The CDR3 DNA reads as TGTGCCAGCAGCCCTCAAGGGGCTCGGGACTATGGCTACACCTTC. The encoded protein is CASSPQGARDYGYTF.

This chain connects TRBV11-2 to TRBJ2-5; TRBD1 matches at 7 bases. The CDR3 covers 13 residues. With V trimmed by 6 bases and J by 3 bases, 4 bases remained unmatched. The germline V gene has CDR1 SGHAT and CDR2 FQNNGV. The CDR3 region is CASRWTGEETQYF. CDR3 DNA: TGTGCCAGCAGATGGACAGGTGAAGAGACCCAGTACTTC. Based on the CDR3 plus reference TRBV11-2 and TRBJ2-5, the full variable domain is EAGVAQSPRYKIIEKRQSVAFWCNPISGHATLYWYQQILGQGPKLLIQFQNNGVVDDSQLPKDRFSAERLKGVDSTLKIQPAKLEDSAVYLCASRWTGEETQYFGPGTRLLVL.

Remarks on this clone: Additional DNA sequences in this sample encode the identical CDR3. The V call is TRBV7-8, the J call TRBJ2-7, with 11 bases lining up with TRBD2. Germline-derived CDR1 and CDR2 are SGHVS and FQNEAQ. V trimming: 4 bases; J trimming: 2 bases; junction bases outside the gene matches: 7. The CDR3 has 16 amino acids. The CDR3 region has the DNA TGTGCCAGCAGCTCACCCCTAGCGGGAGGACCCTACGAGCAGTACTTC. Translating it yields CASSSPLAGGPYEQYF.

The rearrangement links TRBV7-2 to TRBJ2-1; 9 positions match TRBD2. The CDR3 is made up of 14 amino acids. The germline gives CDR1 SGHTA, CDR2 FQGNSA. Losses at the gene ends were 2 bases for V and 9 bases for J; bases not matched to a gene: 5. CDR3 in DNA: TGTGCCAGCAGCTTATTAGCGGGAGTGGGTGAGCAGTTCTTC. Translation: CASSLLAGVGEQFF.

The rearrangement uses TRBV6-5 and TRBJ2-1; tentative D call: TRBD1 (6 bases). Germline lookup yields CDR1 MNHEY and CDR2 SVGAGI. V lost 2 bases, J lost 10 bases, and 12 bases lay in between. The CDR3 runs to 13 residues. The CDR3 sequence: CASSYVQGLEQFF. The CDR3, as DNA: TGTGCCAGCAGTTACGTCCAGGGGTTGGAGCAGTTCTTC.